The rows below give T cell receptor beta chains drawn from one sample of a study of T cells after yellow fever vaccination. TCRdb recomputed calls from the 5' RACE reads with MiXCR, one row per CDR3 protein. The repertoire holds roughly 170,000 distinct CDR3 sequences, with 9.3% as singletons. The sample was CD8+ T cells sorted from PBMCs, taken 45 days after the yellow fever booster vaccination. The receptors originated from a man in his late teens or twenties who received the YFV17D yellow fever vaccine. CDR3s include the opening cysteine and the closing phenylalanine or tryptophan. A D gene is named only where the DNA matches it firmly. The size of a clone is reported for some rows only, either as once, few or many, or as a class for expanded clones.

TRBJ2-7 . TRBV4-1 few CASSQDGAPQGVYEQYF TGCGCCAGCAGCCAAGATGGGGCGCCTCAGGGAGTCTACGAGCAGTACTTC
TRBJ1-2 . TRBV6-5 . CASSPMGGFYGYTF TGTGCCAGCAGTCCCATGGGGGGGTTCTATGGCTACACCTTC
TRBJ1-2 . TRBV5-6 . CASSLGGLGYTF TGTGCCAGCAGCTTGGGAGGGCTTGGCTACACCTTC
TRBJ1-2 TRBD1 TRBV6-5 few CASSWSGGANGYTF TGTGCCAGCAGTTGGTCAGGGGGCGCGAATGGCTACACCTTC
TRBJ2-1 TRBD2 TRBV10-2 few CASKPSGGAYNEQFF TGCGCCAGCAAACCTAGCGGGGGGGCTTACAATGAGCAGTTCTTC
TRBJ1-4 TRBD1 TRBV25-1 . CASRDRAEKLFF TGTGCCAGCAGAGACAGGGCCGAAAAACTGTTTTTT
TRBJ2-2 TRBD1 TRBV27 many CASKTGDTGELFF TGTGCCAGCAAGACAGGGGACACCGGGGAGCTGTTTTTT
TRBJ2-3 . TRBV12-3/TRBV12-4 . CASSWGLTNTQYF TGTGCCAGCAGCTGGGGGCTTACGAATACGCAGTATTTT
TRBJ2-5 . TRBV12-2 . CASRFIGEETQYF TGTGCAAGTCGCTTCATAGGAGAAGAGACCCAGTACTTC
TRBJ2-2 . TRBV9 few CASSEDPDTGELFF TGTGCCAGCAGCGAGGACCCGGACACCGGGGAGCTGTTTTTT
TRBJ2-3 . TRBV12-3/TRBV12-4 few CASTPPSASSDTQYF TGTGCCAGCACCCCCCCTTCTGCCTCATCCGATACGCAGTATTTT
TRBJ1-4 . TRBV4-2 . CASSQNAGAPNEKLFF TGTGCCAGCAGCCAAAACGCAGGGGCCCCTAATGAAAAACTGTTTTTT
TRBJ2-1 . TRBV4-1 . CASSQGWDHDTEQFF TGCGCCAGCAGCCAAGGGTGGGATCATGACACCGAGCAGTTCTTC
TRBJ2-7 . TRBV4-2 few CASSQQGILEQYF TGTGCCAGCAGCCAACAGGGAATTCTCGAGCAGTACTTC
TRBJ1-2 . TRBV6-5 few CASSTTVPFRSYTF TGTGCCAGCAGTACGACAGTGCCCTTTCGGAGCTACACCTTC